The rows below give T cell receptor beta chains drawn from one sample of a study of human T cells and chemical hapten exposure. MiXCR, applied by TCRdb to the RACE reads, yields one record per CDR3 protein. The repertoire has just under 40,000 distinct CDR3 sequences, about an eighth of them found once; the top ten carry roughly 2.1%. The source material was whole blood, sampled in connection with sensitization to the hapten diphenylcyclopropenone (DPC). The receptors were gathered from a woman aged 35 to 49 with alopecia areata. Some clones in this sample may be carry-over from other donors' samples. Both conserved end residues are part of each CDR3. The order of the fields is J gene, clone size, V gene, D gene, CDR3 protein, CDR3 DNA. D genes are given only for firm matches. Rows give clone size only sometimes, using once, few, many, or a class for an expanded clone.

J: TRBJ2-2
size: -
V: TRBV10-3
D: -
CDR3: CAISDTGELFF
DNA: TGTGCCATCAGTGACACCGGGGAGCTGTTTTTT

J: TRBJ1-2
size: many
V: TRBV10-3
D: -
CDR3: CAISGDVRGYTF
DNA: TGTGCCATCAGTGGCGATGTACGGGGCTACACCTTC

J: TRBJ2-7
size: -
V: TRBV20-1
D: -
CDR3: CSASTPSYEQYF
DNA: TGCAGTGCTTCGACACCTTCCTACGAGCAGTACTTC

J: TRBJ2-2
size: many
V: TRBV20-1
D: TRBD2
CDR3: CSAPTSGTAHAGELFF
DNA: TGCAGTGCCCCGACTAGCGGGACCGCTCACGCCGGGGAGCTGTTTTTT

J: TRBJ2-3
size: many
V: TRBV10-2
D: -
CDR3: CASSESTGPGHTDTQYF
DNA: TGCGCCAGCAGTGAGAGTACGGGGCCGGGCCACACAGATACGCAGTATTTT

J: TRBJ2-2
size: many
V: TRBV29-1
D: -
CDR3: CSVERRATGELFF
DNA: TGCAGCGTTGAGCGGAGGGCTACCGGGGAGCTGTTTTTT

J: TRBJ2-3
size: many
V: TRBV7-8
D: -
CDR3: CASSLLSRSTDTQYF
DNA: TGTGCCAGCAGCTTATTATCCAGGAGCACAGATACGCAGTATTTT

J: TRBJ2-5
size: few
V: TRBV28
D: -
CDR3: CASRGPVLKETQYF
DNA: TGTGCCAGCAGAGGACCGGTTCTAAAAGAGACCCAGTACTTC

J: TRBJ2-7
size: few
V: TRBV29-1
D: TRBD1
CDR3: CSVDTTGAYEQYF
DNA: TGCAGCGTAGATACCACAGGGGCCTACGAGCAGTACTTC

J: TRBJ1-6
size: few
V: TRBV10-3
D: -
CDR3: CAISDLQNSPLHF
DNA: TGTGCCATCAGTGACCTCCAGAATTCACCCCTCCACTTT

J: TRBJ1-1
size: many
V: TRBV7-3
D: TRBD1
CDR3: CASSTGVDTEAFF
DNA: TGTGCCAGCAGCACAGGGGTGGACACTGAAGCTTTCTTT

J: TRBJ1-6
size: few
V: TRBV28
D: -
CDR3: CASSFLSPQSPLHF
DNA: TGTGCCAGCAGTTTCTTGTCTCCCCAGTCACCCCTCCACTTT

J: TRBJ2-5
size: many
V: TRBV14
D: -
CDR3: CASSQTEIETQYF
DNA: TGTGCCAGCAGCCAGACGGAAATAGAGACCCAGTACTTC

J: TRBJ2-2
size: -
V: TRBV10-3
D: -
CDR3: CAISEGRGKDGELFF
DNA: TGTGCCATCAGTGAGGGGCGTGGGAAGGACGGGGAGCTGTTTTTT

J: TRBJ2-5
size: few
V: TRBV25-1
D: TRBD2
CDR3: CASSETSGSSETQYF
DNA: TGTGCCAGCAGTGAGACTAGCGGGAGTTCCGAGACCCAGTACTTC